These 21 T cell receptor beta chains originate from one sample sequenced in a study of blood T cells in healthy people across ages (dated by TCRdb to between 2015 and 2016). Receptor amplification or capture employed 5' RACE. Sequencing relied on an Illumina HiSeq 2500. A second PCR of 7 to 11 cycles was performed with a sample-barcoded 5' primer and a J-beta primer mix. The public reads were reanalyzed by TCRdb: fastp trimming at Q25, MiXCR alignment, in-frame beta chains only. Each entry merges the rows of one CDR3 protein and shows their most common DNA and genes. The sample table records approximately 350,000 distinct CDR3 sequences; 52% of these occur just once. Jointly, the top ten make up 51% of the sample. The sample taken for sequencing was blood. These receptors were collected from a man in his sixties in good health.

The chain links TRBV28 to TRBJ1-1; D remains ambiguous. The CDR3 sequence is 11 residues long. Germline V CDR1 and CDR2: MDHEN, SYDVKM. V lost 3 bases, J lost 7 bases, and 6 bases lay in between. DNA for the CDR3: TGTGCCAGCAGTTTTTTAGGTGAAGCTTTCTTT. Translation gives CASSFLGEAFF.

This rearrangement joins TRBV5-6 to TRBJ2-7; D unresolved. V was clipped by 5 bases and J by 0 bases, with 9 bases between them. Germline values: CDR1 SGHDT, CDR2 YYEEEE. CDR3 length: 13 amino acids. The DNA of the CDR3 is TGTGCCAGCAGTAGCCCGACCTCCTACGAGCAGTACTTC. Translation: CASSSPTSYEQYF. Complete variable domain (other parts from reference TRBV5-6 and TRBJ2-7): DAGVTQSPTHLIKTRGQQVTLRCSPKSGHDTVSWYQQALGQGPQFIFQYYEEEERQRGNFPDRFSGHQFPNYSSELNVNALLLGDSALYLCASSSPTSYEQYFGPGTRLTVT.

This clonotype was counted many times. This chain connects TRBV7-2 to TRBJ2-7; D call uncertain. This CDR3 has 13 amino acids. V lost 1 base, J lost 6 bases, and 10 bases lay in between. CDR1 and CDR2 from the germline V gene are SGHTA and FQGNSA. The DNA of the CDR3 is TGTGCCAGCAGCTTAGTCTGGAAATCCGAGCAGTACTTC. Its protein is CASSLVWKSEQYF.

Details on this clonotype: A much larger clone differs from this one at a single base, so this may be a read error. The chain combines TRBV12-3 or TRBV12-4 with TRBJ2-1; unclear D gene. The CDR3 sequence is 14 residues long. V lost 5 bases, J lost 5 bases, and 13 bases lay in between. DNA for the CDR3: TGTGCCAGCAGTGGGCCAGGACCTAACAATGAGCAGTTCTTC. Translation gives CASSGPGPNNEQFF.

V and J are TRBV20-1 and TRBJ2-1; 7 bases are a match to TRBD2. After removal of 6 bases from V and 8 bases from J, the junction contained 13 bases not matched to a gene. Germline values: CDR1 DFQATT, CDR2 SNEGSKA (reference sequence). The CDR3 spans 14 residues. The DNA for the CDR3 is TGCAGTGCCGAGAAACCCGGGGGGTACCATGAGCAGTTCTTC. Its protein is CSAEKPGGYHEQFF.

The chain joins TRBV21-1 to TRBJ1-2. TRBV21-1 constitutes a pseudogene. CDR3 length: 15 amino acids. CDR3 loop: CASSKYDLPGYGYTF. CDR3 DNA: TGTGCCAGCAGCAAATATGATCTCCCAGGCTATGGCTACACCTTC.

This clonotype was seen a single time. The chain is built from TRBV7-2 and TRBJ2-7; D is ambiguous. Near its end, the DNA agrees better with TRBJ2-5, so the J call may be wrong. CDR3 size: 13 residues. The V gene's germline CDR1 is SGHTA and CDR2 FQGNSA. In nucleotides, the CDR3 is TGTGCCAGCAGCTACCAGACGAGGGAGACCCAGTACTTC. Translating gives CASSYQTRETQYF.

The chain combines TRBV28 with TRBJ2-4; D is unclear. The end of the DNA is better explained by TRBJ2-7, so the J call may be wrong. Germline lookup yields CDR1 MDHEN and CDR2 SYDVKM. The CDR3 loop spans 12 amino acids. CDR3 loop: CASSWQVTEQYF. As DNA, the CDR3 is TGTGCCAGCAGTTGGCAGGTAACCGAGCAGTACTTC.

The V gene is TRBV3-1, the J gene TRBJ2-5, with a tentative D call TRBD1 (6 bases). Trimming left V 1 base short and J 9 bases short, with 12 bases between. Germline V lookup: CDR1 LGHDT, CDR2 YNNKEL (reference sequence). This CDR3 contains 13 residues. In nucleotides, the CDR3 is TGTGCCAGCAGCCAAGGGAAGCCAGGGGCCCAGTACTTC. As protein: CASSQGKPGAQYF.

This rearrangement joins TRBV29-1 to TRBJ2-3, with D perhaps TRBD2 (5 bases). Deletions cut 1 base from V and 4 bases from J, with 15 bases between. The germline CDR1 and CDR2 sequences are SQVTM and ANQGSEA. This CDR3 spans 15 amino acids. The CDR3 region has the DNA TGCAGCGTTGAAGCACTAGGAGAATCCCCAGATACGCAGTATTTT. Translated, it gives CSVEALGESPDTQYF.

This clonotype appeared a single time. This chain uses TRBV27 with TRBJ1-3; D is ambiguous. The length of the CDR3 is 18 residues. The V end lost 7 bases, the J end lost 0 bases, and 22 bases lay between the germline ends. Germline V gene lookup returns CDR1 MNHEY and CDR2 SMNVEV (reference sequence). The CDR3 coding sequence is TGTGCCAGCATTCTCAAAAGCCTCAGGCAGAGCTCTGGAAACACCATATATTTT. Translated, it gives CASILKSLRQSSGNTIYF.

This clonotype was observed at least ten times. The V gene is TRBV6-6, the J gene TRBJ2-7; D uncertain. CDR3 length: 14 amino acids. Germline V gives CDR1 MNHNY, CDR2 SVGAGI (reference sequence). Trimming left V 3 bases short and J 2 bases short, with 11 bases between. The CDR3 region has the DNA TGTGCCAGCAGTTATGGGTCGGGCACCTACGAGCAGTACTTC. Amino acids: CASSYGSGTYEQYF.

This chain links TRBV7-2 with TRBJ2-3; TRBD2 agrees at 7 bases. This CDR3 region has 14 residues. Unmatched junction bases numbered 5, after V lost 4 bases and J lost 4 bases. From germline, CDR1 is SGHTA and CDR2 FQGNSA. The CDR3 DNA reads TGTGCCAGCAGCTCCGGCGGGAGTGCAGATACGCAGTATTTT. Translation: CASSSGGSADTQYF.

The chain employs TRBV14 and TRBJ2-7; unclear D gene. Trimming took 2 bases from V and 7 from J, leaving 12 bases between them. This CDR3 is 13 amino acids long. The V gene's germline CDR1 is SGHDN and CDR2 FVKESK. The chain's CDR3 is CASSQSFGNEQYF. CDR3 DNA: TGTGCCAGCAGCCAATCCTTCGGCAATGAGCAGTACTTC. The full variable domain, in which reference TRBV14 and TRBJ2-7 provide the parts outside the CDR3, is EAGVTQFPSHSVIEKGQTVTLRCDPISGHDNLYWYRRVMGKEIKFLLHFVKESKQDESGMPNNRFLAERTGGTYSTLKVQPAELEDSGVYFCASSQSFGNEQYFGPGTRLTVT.

The chain combines TRBV9 with TRBJ2-3; 10 bases align to TRBD2. This CDR3 has 17 amino acids. The germline CDR1 and CDR2 sequences are SGDLS and YYNGEE. Unmatched junction bases numbered 14, after V lost 8 bases and J lost 2 bases. The CDR3 coding sequence is TGTGCCAGTAGTCGGCTAGCGGGGGCACCCTCCACAGATACGCAGTATTTT. This gives the protein CASSRLAGAPSTDTQYF. Variable domain in full (rest from reference TRBV9 and TRBJ2-3): DSGVTQTPKHLITATGQRVTLRCSPRSGDLSVYWYQQSLDQGLQFLIQYYNGEERAKGNILERFSAQQFPDLHSELNLSSLELGDSALYFCASSRLAGAPSTDTQYFGPGTRLTVL.

V is TRBV7-3 and J is TRBJ2-2; 8 bases are a match to TRBD2. Germline V gene data show CDR1 as SGHTA and CDR2 as FQGTGA. This CDR3 contains 13 residues. The junction had 1 base not matched to a gene; V was cut back by 3 bases and J by 7 bases. The CDR3: CASSFTSGGELFF. The CDR3 DNA is TGTGCCAGCAGCTTCACTAGCGGCGGGGAGCTGTTTTTT.

The V call is TRBV12-3 or TRBV12-4, the J call TRBJ2-5; weak D call: TRBD1 (5 bases). V was trimmed by 4 bases and J by 11 bases, leaving 11 bases between them. The CDR3 is made up of 11 amino acids. CDR3 protein: CASSWGNEQYF. The CDR3 bases are TGTGCCAGCAGTTGGGGCAATGAGCAGTACTTC.

This chain uses TRBV12-3 or TRBV12-4 with TRBJ2-1; D may match TRBD1 or TRBD2 (6 bases each). The J call is doubtful: the DNA matches TRBJ2-7 better. The CDR3 totals 15 residues. The CDR3 sequence: CASSPPGAQYNEQYF. The CDR3 DNA sequence: TGTGCCAGCAGTCCCCCGGGGGCCCAATACAATGAGCAGTACTTC.

The rearrangement links TRBV6-1 to TRBJ2-1; the match to TRBD2 covers 8 bases. Germline CDR1 and CDR2: MNHNS and SASEGT. The CDR3 loop spans 14 amino acids. V trimming: 4 bases; J trimming: 10 bases; junction bases outside the gene matches: 9. DNA of the CDR3: TGTGCCAGCAGTGTCACTAGCGGCCCTTGGGAGCAGTTCTTC. Protein product: CASSVTSGPWEQFF.

This chain links TRBV5-1 with TRBJ2-5, with unresolved D. V lost 3 bases to trimming and J lost 1 base, with 13 bases between them. Looked up from germline, CDR1 is SGHRS and CDR2 is YFSETQ. The CDR3 is 15 residues long. The CDR3 protein is CASSYNPLPQETQYF. CDR3 nucleotides: TGCGCCAGCAGCTATAACCCGTTACCCCAAGAGACCCAGTACTTC.

This chain connects TRBV6-6 to TRBJ2-3, with D perhaps TRBD1 (5 bases). V was trimmed by 6 bases and J by 6 bases, leaving 13 bases between them. The CDR3 has 13 amino acids. Germline V gene sequence: CDR1 MNHNY, CDR2 SVGAGI (reference sequence). The CDR3 loop reads CASSRQYVDTQYF. As DNA, the CDR3 is TGTGCCAGCAGCCGACAGTACGTGGATACGCAGTATTTT.